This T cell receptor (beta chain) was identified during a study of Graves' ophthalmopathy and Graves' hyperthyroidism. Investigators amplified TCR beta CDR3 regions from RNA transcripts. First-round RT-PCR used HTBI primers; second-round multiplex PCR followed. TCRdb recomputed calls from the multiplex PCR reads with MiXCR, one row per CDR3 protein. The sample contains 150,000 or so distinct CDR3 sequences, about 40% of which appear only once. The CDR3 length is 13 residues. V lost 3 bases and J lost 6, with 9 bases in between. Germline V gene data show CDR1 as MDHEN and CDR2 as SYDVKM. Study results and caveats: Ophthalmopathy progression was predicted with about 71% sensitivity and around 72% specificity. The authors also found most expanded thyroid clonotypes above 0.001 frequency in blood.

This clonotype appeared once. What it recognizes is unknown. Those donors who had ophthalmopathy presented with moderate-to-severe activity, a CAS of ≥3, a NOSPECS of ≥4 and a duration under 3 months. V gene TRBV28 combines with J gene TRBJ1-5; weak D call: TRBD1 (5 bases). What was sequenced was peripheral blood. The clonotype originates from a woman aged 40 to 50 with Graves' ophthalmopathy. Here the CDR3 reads CASSFQGIQPQHF. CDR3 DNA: TGTGCCAGCAGTTTTCAGGGAATTCAGCCCCAGCATTTT.